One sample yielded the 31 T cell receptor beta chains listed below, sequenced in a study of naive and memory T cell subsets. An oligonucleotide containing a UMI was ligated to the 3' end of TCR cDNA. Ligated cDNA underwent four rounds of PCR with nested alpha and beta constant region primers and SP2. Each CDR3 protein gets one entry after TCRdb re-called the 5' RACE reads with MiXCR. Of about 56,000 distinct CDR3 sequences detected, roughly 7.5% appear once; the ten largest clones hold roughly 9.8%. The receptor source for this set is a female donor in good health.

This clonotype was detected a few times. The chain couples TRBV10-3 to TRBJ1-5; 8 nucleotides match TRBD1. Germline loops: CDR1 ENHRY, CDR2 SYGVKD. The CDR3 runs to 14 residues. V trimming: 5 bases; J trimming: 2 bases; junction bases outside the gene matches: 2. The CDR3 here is CAISQGQGNQPQHF. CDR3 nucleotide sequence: TGTGCCATCAGTCAGGGACAGGGCAATCAGCCCCAGCATTTT.

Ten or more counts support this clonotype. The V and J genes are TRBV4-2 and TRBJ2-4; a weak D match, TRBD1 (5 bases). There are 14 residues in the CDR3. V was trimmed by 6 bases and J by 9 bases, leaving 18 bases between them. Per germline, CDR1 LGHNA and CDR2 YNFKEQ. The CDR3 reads CASSRDLQESIQYF. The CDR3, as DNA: TGTGCCAGCAGTCGCGACTTACAGGAGAGCATTCAGTACTTC.

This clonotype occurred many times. The CDR3 sequence: CASSLYRDNEQYF. Here the CDR3 DNA reads TGTGCCAGCAGCCTATACAGAGACAACGAGCAGTACTTC. V is TRBV3-1 and J is TRBJ2-7, with D uncertain. This CDR3 contains 13 residues. The germline V gene encodes CDR1 LGHDT and CDR2 YNNKEL (reference sequence). V shed 4 bases and J shed 5 bases, with 12 bases lying between them.

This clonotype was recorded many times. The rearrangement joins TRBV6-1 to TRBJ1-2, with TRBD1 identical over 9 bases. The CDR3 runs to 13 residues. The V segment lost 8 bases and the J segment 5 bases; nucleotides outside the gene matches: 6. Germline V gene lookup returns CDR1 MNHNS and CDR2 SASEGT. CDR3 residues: CASAIGTGYGYTF. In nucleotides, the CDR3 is TGTGCCAGCGCCATAGGGACAGGGTATGGCTACACCTTC.

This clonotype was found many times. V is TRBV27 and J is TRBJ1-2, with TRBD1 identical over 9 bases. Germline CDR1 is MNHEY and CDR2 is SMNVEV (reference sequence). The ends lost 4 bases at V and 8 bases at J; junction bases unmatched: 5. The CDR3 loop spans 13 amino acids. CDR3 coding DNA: TGTGCCAGCAGTTACGGACAGGGGAGCGGCTACACCTTC. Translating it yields CASSYGQGSGYTF.

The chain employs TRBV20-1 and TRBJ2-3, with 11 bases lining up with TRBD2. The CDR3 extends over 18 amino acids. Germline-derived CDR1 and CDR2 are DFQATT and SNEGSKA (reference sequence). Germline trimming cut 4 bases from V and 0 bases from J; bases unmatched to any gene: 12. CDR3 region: CSATRTSGGTVSTDTQYF. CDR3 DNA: TGCAGTGCTACCAGAACTAGCGGGGGCACTGTTAGCACAGATACGCAGTATTTT.

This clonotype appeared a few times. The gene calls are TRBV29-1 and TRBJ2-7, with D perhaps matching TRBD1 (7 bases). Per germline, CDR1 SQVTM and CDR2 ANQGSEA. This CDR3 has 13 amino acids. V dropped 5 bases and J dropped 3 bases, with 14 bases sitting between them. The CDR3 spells CSVWGDSRYEQYF. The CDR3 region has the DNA TGCAGCGTTTGGGGGGACAGCCGCTACGAGCAGTACTTC.

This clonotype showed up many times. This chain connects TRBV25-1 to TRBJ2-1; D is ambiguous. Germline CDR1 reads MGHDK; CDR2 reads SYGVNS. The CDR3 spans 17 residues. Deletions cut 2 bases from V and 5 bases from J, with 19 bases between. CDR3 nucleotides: TGTGCCAGCAGTGAACCCCCCTCCCGAGCTTTACACAATGAGCAGTTCTTC. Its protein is CASSEPPSRALHNEQFF.

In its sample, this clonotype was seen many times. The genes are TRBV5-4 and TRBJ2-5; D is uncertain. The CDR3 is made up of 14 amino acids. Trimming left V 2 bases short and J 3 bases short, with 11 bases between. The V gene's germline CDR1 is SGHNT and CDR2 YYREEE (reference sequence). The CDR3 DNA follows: TGTGCCAGCAGCTTAATGGCAGCCAAAGAGACCCAGTACTTC. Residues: CASSLMAAKETQYF.

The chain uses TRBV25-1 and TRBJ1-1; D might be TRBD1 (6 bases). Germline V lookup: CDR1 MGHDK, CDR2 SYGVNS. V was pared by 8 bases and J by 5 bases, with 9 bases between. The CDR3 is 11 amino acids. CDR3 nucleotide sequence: TGTGCCAGCGTGGGGGCAACTGAAGCTTTCTTT. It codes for CASVGATEAFF.

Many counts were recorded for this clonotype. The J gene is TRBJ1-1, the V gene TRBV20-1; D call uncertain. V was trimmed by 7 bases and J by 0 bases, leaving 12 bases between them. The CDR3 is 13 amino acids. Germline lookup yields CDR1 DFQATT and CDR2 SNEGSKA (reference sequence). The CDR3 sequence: CSVPSIVNTEAFF. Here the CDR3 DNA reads TGCAGTGTTCCCTCAATAGTGAACACTGAAGCTTTCTTT.

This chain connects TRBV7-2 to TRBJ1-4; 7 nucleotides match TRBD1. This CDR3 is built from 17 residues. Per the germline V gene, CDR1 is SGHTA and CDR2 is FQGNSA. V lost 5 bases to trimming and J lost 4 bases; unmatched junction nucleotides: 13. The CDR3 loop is CASSLLRGQGVNEKLFF. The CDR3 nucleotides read TGTGCCAGCAGCCTACTACGGGGCCAGGGGGTTAATGAAAAACTGTTTTTT.

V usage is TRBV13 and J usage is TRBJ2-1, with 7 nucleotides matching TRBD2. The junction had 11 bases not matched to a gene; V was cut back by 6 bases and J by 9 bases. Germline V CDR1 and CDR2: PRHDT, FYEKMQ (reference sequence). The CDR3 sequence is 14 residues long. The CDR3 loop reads CASSHSGGSVEQFF. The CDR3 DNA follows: TGTGCCAGCAGTCATTCTGGCGGGAGTGTTGAGCAGTTCTTC.

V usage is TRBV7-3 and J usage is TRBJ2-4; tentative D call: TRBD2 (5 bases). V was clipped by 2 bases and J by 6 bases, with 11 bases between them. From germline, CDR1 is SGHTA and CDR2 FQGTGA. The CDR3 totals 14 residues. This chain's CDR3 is CASSLRGSGNIQYF. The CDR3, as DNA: TGTGCCAGCAGCTTACGGGGTTCGGGAAACATTCAGTACTTC.

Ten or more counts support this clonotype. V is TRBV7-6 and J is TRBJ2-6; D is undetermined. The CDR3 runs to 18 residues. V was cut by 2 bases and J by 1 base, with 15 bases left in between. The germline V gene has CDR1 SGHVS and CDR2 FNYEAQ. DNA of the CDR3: TGTGCCAGCAGCTTAAACCCACCACGGGTTTCTGGGGCCAACGTCCTGACTTTC. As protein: CASSLNPPRVSGANVLTF. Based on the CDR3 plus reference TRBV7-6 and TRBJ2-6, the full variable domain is GAGVSQSPRYKVTKRGQDVALRCDPISGHVSLYWYRQALGQGPEFLTYFNYEAQQDKSGLPNDRFSAERPEGSISTLTIQRTEQRDSAMYRCASSLNPPRVSGANVLTFGAGSRLTVL.

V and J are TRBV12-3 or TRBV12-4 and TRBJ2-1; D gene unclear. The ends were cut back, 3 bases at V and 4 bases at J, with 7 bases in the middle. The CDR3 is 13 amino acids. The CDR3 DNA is TGTGCCAGCAGTTTTTTACAATACAATGAGCAGTTCTTC. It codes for CASSFLQYNEQFF.

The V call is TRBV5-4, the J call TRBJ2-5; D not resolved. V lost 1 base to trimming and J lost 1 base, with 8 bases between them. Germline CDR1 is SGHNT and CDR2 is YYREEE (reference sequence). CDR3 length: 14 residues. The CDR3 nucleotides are TGTGCCAGCAGCTTGCGGGCGGTCCAAGAGACCCAGTACTTC. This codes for CASSLRAVQETQYF.

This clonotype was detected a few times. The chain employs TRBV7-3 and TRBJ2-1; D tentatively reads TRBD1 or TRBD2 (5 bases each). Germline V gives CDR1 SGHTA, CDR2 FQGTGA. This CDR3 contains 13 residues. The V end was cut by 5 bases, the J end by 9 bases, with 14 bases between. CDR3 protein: CASSPYLGTEQFF. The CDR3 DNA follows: TGTGCCAGCAGCCCCTATTTGGGGACTGAGCAGTTCTTC.

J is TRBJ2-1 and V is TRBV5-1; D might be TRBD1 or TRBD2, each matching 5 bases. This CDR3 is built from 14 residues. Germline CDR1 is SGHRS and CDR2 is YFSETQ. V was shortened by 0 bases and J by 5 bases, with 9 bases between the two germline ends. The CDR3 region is CASSLGDENNEQFF. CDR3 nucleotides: TGCGCCAGCAGCTTGGGGGACGAGAACAATGAGCAGTTCTTC.

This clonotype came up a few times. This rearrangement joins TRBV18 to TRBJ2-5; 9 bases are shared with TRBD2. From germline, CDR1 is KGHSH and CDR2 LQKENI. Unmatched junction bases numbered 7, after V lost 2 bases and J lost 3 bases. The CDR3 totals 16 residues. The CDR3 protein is CASSPRARLAEETQYF. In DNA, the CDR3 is TGTGCCAGCTCACCAAGGGCTCGACTAGCGGAAGAGACCCAGTACTTC.

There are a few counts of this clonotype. CDR3 region: CAWSVTASNPEAFF. In DNA, the CDR3 is TGTGCCTGGAGTGTTACGGCATCAAATCCTGAAGCTTTCTTT. This chain connects TRBV30 to TRBJ1-1; D not resolved. The CDR3 runs 14 residues. The germline gives CDR1 GTSNPN, CDR2 SVGIG (reference sequence). V was clipped by 0 bases and J by 6 bases, with 14 bases between them.

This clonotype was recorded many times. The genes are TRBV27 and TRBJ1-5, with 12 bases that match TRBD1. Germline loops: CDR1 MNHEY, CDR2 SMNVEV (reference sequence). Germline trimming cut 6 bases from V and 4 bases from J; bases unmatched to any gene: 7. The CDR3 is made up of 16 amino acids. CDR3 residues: CASSRDRGLGNQPQHF. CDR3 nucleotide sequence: TGTGCCAGCAGCAGGGACAGGGGGCTAGGGAATCAGCCCCAGCATTTT.

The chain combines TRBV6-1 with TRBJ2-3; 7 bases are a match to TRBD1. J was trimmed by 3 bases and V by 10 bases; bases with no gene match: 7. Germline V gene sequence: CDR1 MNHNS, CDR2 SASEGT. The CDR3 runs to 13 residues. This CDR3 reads CATTGAGTDTQYF. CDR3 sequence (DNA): TGTGCCACCACAGGGGCCGGGACAGATACGCAGTATTTT.

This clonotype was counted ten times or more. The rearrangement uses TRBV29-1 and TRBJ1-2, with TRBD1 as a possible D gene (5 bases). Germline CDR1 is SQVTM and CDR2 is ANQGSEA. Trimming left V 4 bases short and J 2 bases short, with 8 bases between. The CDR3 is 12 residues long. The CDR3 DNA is TGCAGCGTTGTTGCAGGGAACTATGGCTACACCTTC. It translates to CSVVAGNYGYTF.

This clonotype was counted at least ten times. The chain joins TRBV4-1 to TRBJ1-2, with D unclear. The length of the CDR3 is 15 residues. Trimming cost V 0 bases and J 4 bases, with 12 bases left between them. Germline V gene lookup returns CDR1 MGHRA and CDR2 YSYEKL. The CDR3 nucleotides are TGCGCCAGCAGCCAAGATCATCGGAGCCTCTATGGCTACACCTTC. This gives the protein CASSQDHRSLYGYTF.

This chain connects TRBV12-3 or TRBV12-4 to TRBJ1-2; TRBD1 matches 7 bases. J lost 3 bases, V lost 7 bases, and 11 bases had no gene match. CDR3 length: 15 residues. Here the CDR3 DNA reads TGTGCCAGCAATAAAGCAGGGGGAAGGCACTATGGCTACACCTTC. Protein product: CASNKAGGRHYGYTF.

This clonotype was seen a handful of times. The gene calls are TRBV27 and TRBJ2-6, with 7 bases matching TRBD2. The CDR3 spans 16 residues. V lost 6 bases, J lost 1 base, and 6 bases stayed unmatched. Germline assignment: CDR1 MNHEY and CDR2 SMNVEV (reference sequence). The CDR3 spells CASRRDYHSGANVLTF. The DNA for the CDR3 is TGTGCCAGCAGGCGGGACTACCATTCTGGGGCCAACGTCCTGACTTTC.

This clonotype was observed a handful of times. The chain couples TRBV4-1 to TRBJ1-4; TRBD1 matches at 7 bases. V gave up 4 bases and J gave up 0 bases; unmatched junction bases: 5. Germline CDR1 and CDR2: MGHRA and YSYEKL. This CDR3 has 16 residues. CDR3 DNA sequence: TGCGCCAGCAGCCTAACCGGGACAGCAACTAATGAAAAACTGTTTTTT. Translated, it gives CASSLTGTATNEKLFF.

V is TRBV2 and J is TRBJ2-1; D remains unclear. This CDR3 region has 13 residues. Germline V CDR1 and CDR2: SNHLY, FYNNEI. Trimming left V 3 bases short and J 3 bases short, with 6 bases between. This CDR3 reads CASSDSFYNEQFF. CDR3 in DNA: TGTGCCAGCAGTGACAGTTTCTACAATGAGCAGTTCTTC.

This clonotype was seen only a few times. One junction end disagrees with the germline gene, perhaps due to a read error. The CDR3 nucleotides read TGCAGTGCTAGAGAGGCGGGGGGTGGTACCGGGGAGCTTTTTTTT. It codes for CSAREAGGGTGELFF. This chain connects TRBV20-1 to TRBJ2-2; 8 nucleotides align to TRBD2. CDR1 is DFQATT, CDR2 SNEGSKA, per germline (reference sequence). CDR3 length equals 15 residues.

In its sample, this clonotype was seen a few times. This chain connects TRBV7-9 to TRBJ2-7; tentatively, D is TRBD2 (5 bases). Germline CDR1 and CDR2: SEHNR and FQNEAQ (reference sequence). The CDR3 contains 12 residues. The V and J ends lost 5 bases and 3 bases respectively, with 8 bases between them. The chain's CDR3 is CASSRRGYEQYF. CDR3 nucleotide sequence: TGTGCCAGCAGCAGACGGGGCTACGAGCAGTACTTC.